Detailed here is one TCR beta chain. The antigen is undetermined. The data were taken from a study of T cell repertoires in cytomegalovirus infection. Study details: Used in the study were CMV epitopes, some recently identified and HLA-C-restricted, others well-studied and HLA-B-restricted. Public TCR beta signatures were indicative of both CMV infection and a matching HLA type.

The length of the CDR3 is 14 residues. Trimming shortened V by 2 bases and J by 8 bases, and 13 bases separated the two germline ends. In TCRdb, the reads were re-called with MiXCR into one record per CDR3 protein. The table has 350,000 to 400,000 distinct CDR3 sequences, about 35% seen once; the top ten hold about 13%. Overall study results and limits: In two of eight donors, the top clonotype was HLA-C-restricted CMV-specific.

The rearrangement uses TRBV12-3 or TRBV12-4 and TRBJ1-3, with D tentatively TRBD1 (5 bases). The material sequenced was cultured PBMCs, taken from culture after CMV antigen stimulation. This TCR was recovered from a human donor in good health (CMV status not recorded). Some clones in this sample may be carry-over from other donors' samples. The CDR3 reads CASSLTRGSHTIYF. The DNA of the CDR3 is TGTGCCAGCAGTTTAACTAGGGGTTCCCACACCATATATTTT.